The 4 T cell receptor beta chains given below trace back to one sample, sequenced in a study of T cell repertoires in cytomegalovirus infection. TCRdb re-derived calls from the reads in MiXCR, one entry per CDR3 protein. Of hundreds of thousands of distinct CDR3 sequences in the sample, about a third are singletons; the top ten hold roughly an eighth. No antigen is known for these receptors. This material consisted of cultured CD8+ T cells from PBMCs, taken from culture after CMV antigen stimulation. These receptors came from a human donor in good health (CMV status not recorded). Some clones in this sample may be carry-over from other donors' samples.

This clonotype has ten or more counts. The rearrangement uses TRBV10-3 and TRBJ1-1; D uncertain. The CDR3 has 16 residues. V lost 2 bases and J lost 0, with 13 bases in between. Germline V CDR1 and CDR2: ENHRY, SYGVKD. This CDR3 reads CAISETAEPLNTEAFF. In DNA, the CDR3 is TGTGCCATCAGTGAGACAGCCGAACCCTTGAACACTGAAGCTTTCTTT.

CDR3 in amino acids: CASSPLEGSSYNEQFF. The CDR3 bases are TGCGCCAGCAGCCCTCTAGAGGGGAGCTCCTACAATGAGCAGTTCTTC. The chain couples TRBV4-1 to TRBJ2-1; D is tentatively TRBD1 or TRBD2 (5 bases each). Trimming took 4 bases from V and 0 from J, leaving 13 bases between them. Germline loops: CDR1 MGHRA, CDR2 YSYEKL. This CDR3 is 16 amino acids long.

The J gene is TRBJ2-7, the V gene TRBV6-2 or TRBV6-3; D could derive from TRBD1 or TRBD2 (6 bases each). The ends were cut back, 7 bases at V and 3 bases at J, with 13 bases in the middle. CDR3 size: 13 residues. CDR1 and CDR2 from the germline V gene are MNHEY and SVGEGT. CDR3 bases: TGTGCCAGCAAGGGGGGATCCCGCTACGAGCAGTACGTC. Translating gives CASKGGSRYEQYV.

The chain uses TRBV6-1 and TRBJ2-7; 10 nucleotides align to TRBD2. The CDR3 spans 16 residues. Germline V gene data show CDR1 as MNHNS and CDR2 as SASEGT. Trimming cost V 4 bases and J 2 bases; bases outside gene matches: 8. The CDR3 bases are TGTGCCAGCAGTGGACTGGAAACTAGCGGGGCCTACGAGCAGTACTTC. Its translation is CASSGLETSGAYEQYF.